Following are 11 T cell receptor beta chains from one sample sequenced in a study of blood T cell repertoires in COVID-19. Measured with immunoSEQ multiplex PCR; TCRdb has only the in-frame clones, and not every one. This table has about 150,000 clones, 80% to 90% appearing once. The specimen was peripheral blood. The receptors stem from a man aged 70-80 years with acute or convalescent COVID-19.

The V and J genes are TRBV5-4 and TRBJ2-7, with 9 bases identical to TRBD1. Per the germline V gene, CDR1 is SGHNT and CDR2 is YYREEE (reference sequence). J gave up 7 bases and V 4 bases, and 12 bases lay outside the gene matches. There are 15 residues in the CDR3. Written as DNA, the CDR3 is TGTGCCAGCAGCCGGGACAGGGAAAGCTCGCGGGAGCAGTACTTC. This gives the protein CASSRDRESSREQYF.

The gene calls are TRBV6-5 and TRBJ1-2; 11 bases align to TRBD1. The V and J ends lost 8 bases and 6 bases, in that order; junction bases with no gene match: 2. This CDR3 region has 12 residues. The germline V gene has CDR1 MNHEY and CDR2 SVGAGI. CDR3 residues: CASGQGANGYTF. In DNA form, the CDR3 reads TGTGCCAGCGGACAGGGGGCGAATGGCTACACCTTC.

This clone appeared a single time. This CDR3 is CASNKPRGGRGNQPQHF. The CDR3 nucleotides are TGTGCCAGCAACAAACCAAGGGGTGGTCGTGGCAATCAGCCCCAGCATTTT. V is TRBV28 and J is TRBJ1-5; D perhaps matches TRBD1 (5 bases). This CDR3 has 17 residues. Germline V CDR1 and CDR2: MDHEN, SYDVKM. V lost 7 bases to trimming and J lost 2 bases, with 21 bases between them.

This chain joins TRBV4-1 and TRBJ2-1; a possible D gene is TRBD2 (6 bases). The CDR3 covers 16 residues. Germline CDR1 reads MGHRA; CDR2 reads YSYEKL. V lost 0 bases, J lost 0 bases, and 9 bases lay in between. Here the CDR3 reads CASSQEDGSSYNEQFF. The CDR3, as DNA: TGCGCCAGCAGCCAAGAGGACGGGAGCTCCTACAATGAGCAGTTCTTC.

Note on this clone: This CDR3 is also generated by other DNA sequences in the sample. The gene calls are TRBV7-2 and TRBJ1-1, with unresolved D. The CDR3 sequence is 14 residues long. The V end was cut by 2 bases, the J end by 1 base, with 8 bases between. CDR1 and CDR2 (germline): SGHTA, FQGNSA. CDR3 loop: CASSLLNKNTEAFF. Here the CDR3 DNA reads TGTGCCAGCAGCTTACTTAACAAGAACACTGAAGCTTTCTTT.

A few counts support this clone. The CDR3 DNA reads as TGTGCCAGCAGCGTTACAGGCACCGGGGAGCTGTTTTTT. This translates into CASSVTGTGELFF. J is TRBJ2-2 and V is TRBV9; TRBD1 might be the D (5 bases). The CDR3 has 13 residues. CDR1 SGDLS and CDR2 YYNGEE come from the germline V gene. The V end was cut by 2 bases, the J end by 4 bases, with 6 bases between.

This clone was counted a single time. The V call is TRBV6-5, the J call TRBJ1-5; possibly TRBD1 for D (5 bases). Trimming pared 6 bases from V and 0 bases from J, leaving 9 bases between. CDR3 length: 14 amino acids. CDR1 is MNHEY, CDR2 SVGAGI, per germline. The chain's CDR3 is CASRGANSNQPQHF. Here the CDR3 DNA reads TGTGCCAGCAGAGGGGCGAATAGCAATCAGCCCCAGCATTTT.

This clone showed up just a few times. The gene calls are TRBV2 and TRBJ1-2; 10 nucleotides align to TRBD1. Germline CDR1 and CDR2: SNHLY and FYNNEI. The V gene end was trimmed by 4 bases and the J gene end by 8 bases; junction bases not matched to a gene: 7. This CDR3 spans 14 amino acids. The CDR3 sequence: CASSAGTGVVGYTF. In nucleotides, the CDR3 is TGTGCCAGCAGTGCCGGGACAGGGGTGGTAGGCTACACCTTC.

V is TRBV7-2 and J is TRBJ2-7; 9 nucleotides agree with TRBD1. Per germline, CDR1 SGHTA and CDR2 FQGNSA. Trimming took 5 bases from V and 3 from J; bases not matched to a gene: 8. The CDR3 contains 15 residues. The CDR3 region is CASSPWTGEGYEQYF. As DNA, the CDR3 is TGTGCCAGCAGCCCCTGGACAGGGGAAGGCTACGAGCAGTACTTC.

This chain's CDR3 is CASSLDSPTDTQYF. CDR3 coding DNA: TGCGCCAGCAGCTTGGACTCTCCCACAGATACGCAGTATTTT. The chain uses TRBV5-1 and TRBJ2-3; no clear D gene. This CDR3 comprises 14 residues. Trimming cost V 0 bases and J 2 bases, with 7 bases left between them. From germline, CDR1 is SGHRS and CDR2 YFSETQ.

The chain has TRBV19 and TRBJ2-3; the D gene is possibly TRBD1 (6 bases). CDR1 and CDR2 from the germline V gene are LNHDA and SQIVND (reference sequence). V was trimmed by 5 bases and J by 2 bases, leaving 14 bases between them. CDR3 length: 15 amino acids. CDR3 sequence reads: CASSPTSGATDTQYF. CDR3 nucleotide sequence: TGTGCCAGTAGTCCCACTTCAGGGGCCACAGATACGCAGTATTTT.